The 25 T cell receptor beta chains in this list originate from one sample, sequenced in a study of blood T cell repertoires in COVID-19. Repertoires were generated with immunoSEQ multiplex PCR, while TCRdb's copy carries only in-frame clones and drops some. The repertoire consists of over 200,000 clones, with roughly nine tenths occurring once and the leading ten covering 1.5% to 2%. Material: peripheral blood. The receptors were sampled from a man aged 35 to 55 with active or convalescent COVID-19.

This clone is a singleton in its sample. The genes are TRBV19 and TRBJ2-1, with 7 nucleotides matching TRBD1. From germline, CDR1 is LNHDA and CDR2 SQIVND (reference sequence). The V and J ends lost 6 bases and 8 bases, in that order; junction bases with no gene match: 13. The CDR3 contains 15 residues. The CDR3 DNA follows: TGTGCCAGTAGAGGGACATCGATAACAGGGGATGAGCAGTTCTTC. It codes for CASRGTSITGDEQFF.

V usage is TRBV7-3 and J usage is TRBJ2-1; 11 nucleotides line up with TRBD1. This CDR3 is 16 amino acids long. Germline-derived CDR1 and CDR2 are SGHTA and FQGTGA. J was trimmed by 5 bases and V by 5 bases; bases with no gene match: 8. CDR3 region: CASSRSPGQGDNEQFF. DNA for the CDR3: TGTGCCAGCAGCCGTTCGCCGGGACAGGGGGACAATGAGCAGTTCTTC.

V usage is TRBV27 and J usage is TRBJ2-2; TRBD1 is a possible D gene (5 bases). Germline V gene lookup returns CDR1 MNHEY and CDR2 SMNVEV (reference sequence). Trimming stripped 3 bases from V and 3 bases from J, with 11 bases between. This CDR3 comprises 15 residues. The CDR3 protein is CASSFGRVDTGELFF. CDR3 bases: TGTGCCAGCAGTTTTGGCAGGGTCGACACCGGGGAGCTGTTTTTT.

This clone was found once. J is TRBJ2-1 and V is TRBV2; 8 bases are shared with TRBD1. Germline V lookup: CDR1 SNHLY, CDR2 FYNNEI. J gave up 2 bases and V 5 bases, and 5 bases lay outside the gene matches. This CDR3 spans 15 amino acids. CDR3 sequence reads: CASSPRQGTYNEQFF. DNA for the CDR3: TGTGCCAGCAGTCCAAGACAGGGGACCTACAATGAGCAGTTCTTC.

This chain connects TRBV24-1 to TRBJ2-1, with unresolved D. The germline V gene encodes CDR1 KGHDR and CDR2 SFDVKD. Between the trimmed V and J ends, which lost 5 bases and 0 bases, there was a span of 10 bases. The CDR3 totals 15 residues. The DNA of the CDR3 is TGTGCCACCAGTGCCCGAGATAGCTCCTACAATGAGCAGTTCTTC. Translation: CATSARDSSYNEQFF.

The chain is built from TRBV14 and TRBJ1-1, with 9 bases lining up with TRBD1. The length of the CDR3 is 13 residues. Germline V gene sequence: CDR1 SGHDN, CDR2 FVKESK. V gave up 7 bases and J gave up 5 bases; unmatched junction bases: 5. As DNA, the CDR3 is TGTGCCAGCAAAGGACAGGGGTGGACTGAAGCTTTCTTT. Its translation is CASKGQGWTEAFF.

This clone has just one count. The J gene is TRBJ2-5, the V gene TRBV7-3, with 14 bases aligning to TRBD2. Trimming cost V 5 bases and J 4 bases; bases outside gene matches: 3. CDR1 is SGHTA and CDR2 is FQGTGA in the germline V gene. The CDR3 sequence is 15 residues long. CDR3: CASSVGTSGGETQYF. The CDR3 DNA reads TGTGCCAGCAGCGTTGGGACTAGCGGGGGAGAGACCCAGTACTTC.

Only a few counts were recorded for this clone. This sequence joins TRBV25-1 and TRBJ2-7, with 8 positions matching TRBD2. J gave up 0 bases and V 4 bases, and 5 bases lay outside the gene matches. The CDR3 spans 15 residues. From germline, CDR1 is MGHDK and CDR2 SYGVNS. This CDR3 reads CASSVTSGYSYEQYF. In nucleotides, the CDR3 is TGTGCCAGCAGTGTAACTAGCGGTTACTCCTACGAGCAGTACTTC.

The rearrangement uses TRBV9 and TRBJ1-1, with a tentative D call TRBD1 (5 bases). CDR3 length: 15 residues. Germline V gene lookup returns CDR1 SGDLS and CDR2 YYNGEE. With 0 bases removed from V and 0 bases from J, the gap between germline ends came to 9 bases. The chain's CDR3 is CASSVVGDLNTEAFF. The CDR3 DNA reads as TGTGCCAGCAGCGTAGTAGGGGATTTGAACACTGAAGCTTTCTTT. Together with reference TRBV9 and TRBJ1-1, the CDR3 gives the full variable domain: DSGVTQTPKHLITATGQRVTLRCSPRSGDLSVYWYQQSLDQGLQFLIQYYNGEERAKGNILERFSAQQFPDLHSELNLSSLELGDSALYFCASSVVGDLNTEAFFGQGTRLTVV.

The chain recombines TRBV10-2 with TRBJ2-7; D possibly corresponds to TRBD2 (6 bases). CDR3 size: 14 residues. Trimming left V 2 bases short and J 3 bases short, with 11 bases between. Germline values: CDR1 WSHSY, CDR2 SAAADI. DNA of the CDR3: TGCGCCAGCAGTGAGAGAGGGACTGGCTACGAGCAGTACTTC. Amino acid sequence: CASSERGTGYEQYF.

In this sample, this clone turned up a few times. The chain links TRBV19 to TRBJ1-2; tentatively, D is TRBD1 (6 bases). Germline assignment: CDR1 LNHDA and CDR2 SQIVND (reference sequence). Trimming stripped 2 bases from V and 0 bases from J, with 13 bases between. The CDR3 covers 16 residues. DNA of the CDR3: TGTGCCAGTAGTATATCTGGGGGCACAGCTAACTATGGCTACACCTTC. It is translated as CASSISGGTANYGYTF.

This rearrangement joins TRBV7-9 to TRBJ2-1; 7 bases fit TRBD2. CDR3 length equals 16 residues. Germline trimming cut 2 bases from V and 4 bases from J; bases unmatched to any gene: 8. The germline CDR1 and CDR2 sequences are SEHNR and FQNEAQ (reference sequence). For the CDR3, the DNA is TGTGCCAGCAGCTTACCCGACGGGAGGCGATACAATGAGCAGTTCTTC. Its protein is CASSLPDGRRYNEQFF.

This CDR3 is CASSRARSINYGYTF. The CDR3 DNA sequence: TGTGCCAGCAGCCGCGCCCGATCAATTAACTATGGCTACACCTTC. The V and J genes are TRBV3-1 (or the pseudogene TRBV3-2) and TRBJ1-2; D unresolved. In germline, CDR1 is LGHDT, CDR2 YNNKEL (reference sequence). V was trimmed by 4 bases and J by 1 base, leaving 13 bases between them. The CDR3 extends over 15 amino acids.

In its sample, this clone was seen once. In nucleotides, the CDR3 is TGTGCCAGCAGCTTAGACAGGGGGACCTACGAGCAGTACTTC. Translation: CASSLDRGTYEQYF. The chain couples TRBV11-2 to TRBJ2-7, with 7 bases aligning to TRBD1. V was clipped by 0 bases and J by 2 bases; unmatched bases: 1. The CDR3 runs 14 residues. Germline values: CDR1 SGHAT, CDR2 FQNNGV.

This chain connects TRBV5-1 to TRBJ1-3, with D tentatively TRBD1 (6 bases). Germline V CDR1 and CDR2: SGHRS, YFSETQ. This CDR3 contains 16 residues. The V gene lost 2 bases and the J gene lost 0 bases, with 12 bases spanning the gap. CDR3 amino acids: CASSFRTANSGNTIYF. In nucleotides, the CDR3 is TGCGCCAGCAGCTTTAGGACAGCGAACTCTGGAAACACCATATATTTT.

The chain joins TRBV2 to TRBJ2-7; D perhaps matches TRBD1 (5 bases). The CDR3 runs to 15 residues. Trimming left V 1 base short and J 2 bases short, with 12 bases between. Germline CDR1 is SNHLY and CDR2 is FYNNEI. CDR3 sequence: CASSEGGRAPYEQYF. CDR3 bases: TGTGCCAGCAGTGAAGGCGGCAGGGCCCCCTACGAGCAGTACTTC.

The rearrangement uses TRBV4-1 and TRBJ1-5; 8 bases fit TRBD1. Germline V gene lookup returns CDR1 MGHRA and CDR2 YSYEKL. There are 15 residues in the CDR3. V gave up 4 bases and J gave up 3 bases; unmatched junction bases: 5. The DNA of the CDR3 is TGCGCCAGCAGCCCCCAGGGGGCATCCAATCAGCCCCAGCATTTT. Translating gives CASSPQGASNQPQHF.

The CDR3 reads CASRPGTGILSGNTIYF. The CDR3 DNA is TGTGCCAGCAGACCCGGGACAGGGATTCTCTCTGGAAACACCATATATTTT. The V gene is TRBV28, the J gene TRBJ1-3, with 9 bases that match TRBD1. The CDR3 covers 17 residues. J gave up 0 bases and V 6 bases, and 9 bases lay outside the gene matches. The germline gives CDR1 MDHEN, CDR2 SYDVKM.

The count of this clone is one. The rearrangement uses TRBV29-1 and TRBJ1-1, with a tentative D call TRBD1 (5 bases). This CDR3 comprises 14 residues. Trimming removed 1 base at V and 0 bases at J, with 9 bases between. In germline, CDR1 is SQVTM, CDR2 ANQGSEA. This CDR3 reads CSVEGGRMNTEAFF. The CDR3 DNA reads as TGCAGCGTTGAAGGGGGCAGGATGAACACTGAAGCTTTCTTT.

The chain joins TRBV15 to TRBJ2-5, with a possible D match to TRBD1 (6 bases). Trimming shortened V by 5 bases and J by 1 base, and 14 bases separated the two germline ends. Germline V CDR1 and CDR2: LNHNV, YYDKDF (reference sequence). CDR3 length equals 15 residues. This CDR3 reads CATSGTYGTQETQYF. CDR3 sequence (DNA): TGTGCCACCAGCGGGACATACGGGACCCAAGAGACCCAGTACTTC. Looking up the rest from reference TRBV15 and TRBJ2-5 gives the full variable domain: DAMVIQNPRYQVTQFGKPVTLSCSQTLNHNVMYWYQQKSSQAPKLLFHYYDKDFNNEADTPDNFQSRRPNTSFCFLDIRSPGLGDTAMYLCATSGTYGTQETQYFGPGTRLLVL.

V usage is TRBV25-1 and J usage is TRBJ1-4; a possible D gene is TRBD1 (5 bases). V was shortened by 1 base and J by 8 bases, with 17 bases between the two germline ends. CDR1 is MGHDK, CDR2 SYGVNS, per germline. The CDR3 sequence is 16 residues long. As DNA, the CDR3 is TGTGCCAGCAGTGAATTTGCGCAGGGCGGAGAGGAAAAACTGTTTTTT. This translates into CASSEFAQGGEEKLFF. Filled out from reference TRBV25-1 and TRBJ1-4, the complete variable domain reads EADIYQTPRYLVIGTGKKITLECSQTMGHDKMYWYQQDPGMELHLIHYSYGVNSTEKGDLSSESTVSRIRTEHFPLTLESARPSHTSQYLCASSEFAQGGEEKLFFGSGTQLSVL.

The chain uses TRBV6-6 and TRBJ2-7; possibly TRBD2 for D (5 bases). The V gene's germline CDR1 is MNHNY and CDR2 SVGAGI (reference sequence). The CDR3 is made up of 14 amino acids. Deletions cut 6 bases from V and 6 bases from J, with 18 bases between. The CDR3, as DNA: TGTGCCAGCAGACCCCCGGGATTCTTAGGCGAGCAGTACTTC. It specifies CASRPPGFLGEQYF.

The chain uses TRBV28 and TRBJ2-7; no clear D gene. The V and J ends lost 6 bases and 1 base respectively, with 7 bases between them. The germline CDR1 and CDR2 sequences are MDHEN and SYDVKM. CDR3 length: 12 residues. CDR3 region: CASRFSSYEQYF. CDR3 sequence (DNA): TGTGCCAGCAGGTTCTCTTCCTACGAGCAGTACTTC.

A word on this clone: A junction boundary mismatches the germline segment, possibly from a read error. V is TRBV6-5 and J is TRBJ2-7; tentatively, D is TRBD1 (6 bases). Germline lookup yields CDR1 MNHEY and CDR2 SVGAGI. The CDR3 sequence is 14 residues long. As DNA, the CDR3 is TGTGCCAGCAGTTACTCGGGACACTCCAACGAGCAGTACTTC. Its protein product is CASSYSGHSNEQYF.

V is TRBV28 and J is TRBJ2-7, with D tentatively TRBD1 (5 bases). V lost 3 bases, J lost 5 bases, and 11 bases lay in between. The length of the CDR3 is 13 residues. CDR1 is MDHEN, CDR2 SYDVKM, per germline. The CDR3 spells CASSLQGPHEQYF. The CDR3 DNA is TGTGCCAGCAGTTTGCAGGGTCCCCACGAGCAGTACTTC.